The clone carrying this T cell receptor (beta chain) was seen many times. Its matching antigen is unknown. V lost 0 bases to trimming and J lost 3 bases, with 9 bases between them. This CDR3 region has 14 residues. From germline, CDR1 is MNHEY and CDR2 SVGAGI. TCR beta CDR3 regions were amplified from RNA transcripts. Primed by the HTBI set, a first-round RT-PCR was run on the TCR CDR3. TCRdb reprocessed the multiplex PCR reads with MiXCR, giving one entry per CDR3 protein. The sample has around 420,000 distinct CDR3 sequences; less than 20% are singletons. This sample is drawn from a study of T cells in Graves' hyperthyroidism and ophthalmopathy. Overall study findings and caveats: A model of 13 V-J features distinguished ophthalmopathy from stable hyperthyroidism.

Among the patients, aged 18 to 65, hyperthyroidism was newly diagnosed and had lasted under 2 months. PBMCs were derived from more than 8 ml fresh peripheral blood. Sequenced input: blood. This clonotype was obtained from a woman under 30 with Graves' hyperthyroidism. The rearrangement joins TRBV6-5 to TRBJ2-7; D possibly corresponds to TRBD2 (5 bases). The CDR3 DNA sequence: TGTGCCAGCAGTTACTCTAGCGTGGTCTACGAGCAGTACTTC. Its protein is CASSYSSVVYEQYF.